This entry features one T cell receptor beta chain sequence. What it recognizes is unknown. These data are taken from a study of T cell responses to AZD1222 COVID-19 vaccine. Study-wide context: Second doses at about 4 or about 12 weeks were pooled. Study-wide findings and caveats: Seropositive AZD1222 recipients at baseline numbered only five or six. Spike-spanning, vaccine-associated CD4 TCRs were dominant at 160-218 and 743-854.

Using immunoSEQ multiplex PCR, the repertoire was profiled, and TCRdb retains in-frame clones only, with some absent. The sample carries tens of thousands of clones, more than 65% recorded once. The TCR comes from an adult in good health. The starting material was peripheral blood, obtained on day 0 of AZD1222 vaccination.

The CDR3 sequence: CASSLFPGQGNTQYF. For the CDR3, the DNA is TGTGCCAGCAGCTTATTTCCGGGACAGGGAAATACGCAGTATTTT. The gene calls are TRBV7-6 and TRBJ2-3; 9 positions agree with TRBD1. The V and J ends lost 2 bases and 7 bases, in that order; junction bases with no gene match: 7. CDR1 SGHVS and CDR2 FNYEAQ come from the germline V gene. The CDR3 loop spans 15 amino acids.